Presented here are 8 T cell receptor beta chains from one specimen sequenced in a study of shared clonotypes between healthy human individuals. Measured with immunoSEQ multiplex PCR; TCRdb has only the in-frame clones, and not every one. Of some 2,100,000 clones in the sample, about 93% were seen once. CD45RO-negative cells were positively selected for CCR7, leaving out terminally differentiated effector memory CD45RA+ cells. Sequencing was carried out using naive CD8+ T cells from PBMCs. The receptors originated from a man between 18 and 35 years old in good health. Some clones in this sample may be carry-over from other donors' samples.

The V gene is TRBV27, the J gene TRBJ2-5; TRBD1 agrees at 9 bases. Germline values: CDR1 MNHEY, CDR2 SMNVEV (reference sequence). V was clipped by 5 bases and J by 4 bases; unmatched bases: 2. The CDR3 totals 13 residues. The CDR3 loop is CASSLQGAETQYF. The DNA for the CDR3 is TGTGCCAGCAGTCTACAGGGGGCAGAGACCCAGTACTTC.

The chain has TRBV27 and TRBJ2-2, with TRBD2 identical over 9 bases. Germline assignment: CDR1 MNHEY and CDR2 SMNVEV (reference sequence). The CDR3 consists of 17 residues. The V and J ends lost 10 bases and 1 base, in that order; junction bases with no gene match: 13. The CDR3 here is CATAGGGDLKNTGELFF. CDR3 DNA sequence: TGTGCCACAGCGGGGGGAGGCGATCTCAAGAACACCGGGGAGCTGTTTTTT.

This sequence joins TRBV28 and TRBJ1-2; D is unresolved. V was trimmed by 1 base and J by 5 bases, leaving 5 bases between them. Germline V lookup: CDR1 MDHEN, CDR2 SYDVKM. This CDR3 contains 12 residues. The CDR3, as DNA: TGTGCCAGCAGTTTATCACTTTATGGCTACACCTTC. It translates to CASSLSLYGYTF.

This clone was seen only a few times. The chain joins TRBV28 to TRBJ1-1; D not certain. V lost 2 bases and J 7 bases, leaving 5 bases between the germline ends. The CDR3 is 11 residues long. Germline loops: CDR1 MDHEN, CDR2 SYDVKM. CDR3 protein: CASSLGFEAFF. The CDR3 nucleotides are TGTGCCAGCAGTTTAGGGTTTGAAGCTTTCTTT.

The genes are TRBV28 and TRBJ2-7; D is perhaps TRBD1 or TRBD2 (5 bases each). This CDR3 is 14 amino acids long. Germline V gene sequence: CDR1 MDHEN, CDR2 SYDVKM. V lost 5 bases and J lost 4, with 15 bases in between. The CDR3 region is CASSRTGTDYEQYF. CDR3 nucleotides: TGTGCCAGCAGTAGAACCGGGACGGATTACGAGCAGTACTTC.

V gene TRBV27 combines with J gene TRBJ1-2; TRBD1 aligns across 11 bases. CDR1 MNHEY and CDR2 SMNVEV come from the germline V gene (reference sequence). Trimming took 3 bases from V and 8 from J; bases not matched to a gene: 8. CDR3 length: 15 residues. The CDR3 DNA reads as TGTGCCAGCAGTTTGTTGGGGGGACAGGGGGAAGGCTACACCTTC. This codes for CASSLLGGQGEGYTF.

The genes are TRBV25-1 and TRBJ1-2, with D perhaps matching TRBD1 (6 bases). The CDR3 has 18 amino acids. The germline CDR1 and CDR2 sequences are MGHDK and SYGVNS. V shed 1 base and J shed 3 bases, with 21 bases lying between them. In nucleotides, the CDR3 is TGTGCCAGCAGTGAATCCCCGGCAGGGGCCCGCTCCCACTATGGCTACACCTTC. Translation: CASSESPAGARSHYGYTF.

The sample holds one count of this clone. This chain connects TRBV7-2 to TRBJ1-5, with D perhaps TRBD1 (5 bases). Deletions cut 2 bases from V and 3 bases from J, with 17 bases between. The CDR3 is 17 residues long. CDR1 and CDR2 (germline): SGHTA, FQGNSA. Written as DNA, the CDR3 is TGTGCCAGCAGCTTAAGGGCATCGGGGGTGGTCAATCAGCCCCAGCATTTT. Its protein is CASSLRASGVVNQPQHF.